This passage covers 32 T cell receptor beta chains from one sample sequenced in a study of tumour-infiltrating T cells in Burkitt lymphoma. The protocol was immunoSEQ multiplex PCR, while the TCRdb copy is restricted to in-frame clones and leaves out a portion. The top ten clones hold roughly 7% of a sample with 13,000 to 15,000 clones, 75% of them seen once. The source material was tumor tissue. These receptors were obtained from a human donor with diffuse large B-cell lymphoma.

This chain links TRBV19 with TRBJ2-5, with D unclear. Trimming removed 0 bases from V and 6 bases from J, with 2 bases in between. CDR1 LNHDA and CDR2 SQIVND come from the germline V gene (reference sequence). This CDR3 comprises 11 residues. CDR3 DNA: TGTGCCAGTAGTATAGAGAAGACCCAGTACTTC. Translation gives CASSIEKTQYF.

Here the CDR3 reads CASSKLKGTGGNQPQHF. Written as DNA, the CDR3 is TGTGCCAGCAGCAAACTGAAAGGGACAGGGGGCAATCAGCCCCAGCATTTT. This sequence joins TRBV21-1 and TRBJ1-5; TRBD1 is taken as the D call from the table, unchecked against the DNA. TRBV21-1 is classified as a pseudogene. The CDR3 is made up of 17 amino acids.

This clone is large within its sample. At the DNA level, this CDR3 is encoded by other sequences in the same sample as well. V is TRBV5-6 and J is TRBJ1-1; D gene ambiguous. Trimming cost V 0 bases and J 0 bases, with 9 bases left between them. Germline assignment: CDR1 SGHDT and CDR2 YYEEEE. The CDR3 has 15 amino acids. The CDR3 region is CASSLGGSLNTEAFF. The CDR3 region has the DNA TGTGCCAGCAGCTTGGGTGGCAGCTTGAACACTGAAGCTTTCTTT.

V is TRBV10-1 and J is TRBJ1-1; the match to TRBD1 covers 7 bases. CDR1 WNHNN and CDR2 SYGVQD come from the germline V gene (reference sequence). V gave up 8 bases and J gave up 1 base; unmatched junction bases: 4. This CDR3 spans 13 amino acids. In nucleotides, the CDR3 is TGCGCCAGCCGACAGGGCCCGAACACTGAAGCTTTCTTT. Translating it yields CASRQGPNTEAFF.

This clone was detected once. The chain uses TRBV5-1 and TRBJ1-2, with 7 bases identical to TRBD1. Germline V gives CDR1 SGHRS, CDR2 YFSETQ. After removal of 7 bases from V and 7 bases from J, the junction contained 7 bases not matched to a gene. This CDR3 comprises 12 residues. The CDR3 sequence: CASAQGKGGYTF. The CDR3 nucleotides read TGCGCCAGCGCACAGGGGAAAGGTGGCTACACCTTC.

The rearrangement uses TRBV19 and TRBJ2-1, with 10 bases aligning to TRBD1. This CDR3 comprises 14 residues. The germline V gene encodes CDR1 LNHDA and CDR2 SQIVND (reference sequence). V dropped 5 bases and J dropped 9; count of bases not matched to a gene: 7. The chain's CDR3 is CASSQGQGNGEQFF. CDR3 sequence (DNA): TGTGCCAGTAGTCAGGGACAGGGGAATGGTGAGCAGTTCTTC.

The chain couples TRBV5-1 to TRBJ2-1; D is possibly TRBD1 (5 bases). This CDR3 has 15 residues. Germline values: CDR1 SGHRS, CDR2 YFSETQ. V gave up 4 bases and J gave up 6 bases, with 17 bases separating them. The CDR3 DNA sequence: TGCGCCAGCAGCCCCAGGGTGAATCCCTCCAATGAGCAGTTCTTC. It encodes CASSPRVNPSNEQFF.

The V and J genes are TRBV5-1 and TRBJ2-3; D may correspond to TRBD1 or TRBD2 (5 bases each). V was cut by 0 bases and J by 5 bases, with 10 bases left in between. The CDR3 runs to 14 residues. The germline V gene has CDR1 SGHRS and CDR2 YFSETQ. CDR3 protein: CASSLEGRRDTQYF. The CDR3 nucleotides read TGCGCCAGCAGCTTGGAGGGACGTAGAGATACGCAGTATTTT.

In its sample, this clone was seen a few times. The J gene is TRBJ2-3, the V gene TRBV30; 8 bases are a match to TRBD2. V was clipped by 6 bases and J by 6 bases; unmatched bases: 11. Germline V gene lookup returns CDR1 GTSNPN and CDR2 SVGIG (reference sequence). The CDR3 contains 14 residues. CDR3 residues: CACLPGLVMDTQYF. CDR3 bases: TGTGCCTGTTTACCGGGACTAGTAATGGATACGCAGTATTTT.

Only a few counts were recorded for this clone. This chain uses TRBV7-9 with TRBJ1-2; no reliable D call. The CDR3 runs 13 residues. V lost 3 bases to trimming and J lost 6 bases, with 11 bases between them. Germline V lookup: CDR1 SEHNR, CDR2 FQNEAQ (reference sequence). The CDR3, as DNA: TGTGCCAGCAGCTTGTATAGCTATAATGGCTACACCTTC. As protein: CASSLYSYNGYTF.

The chain links TRBV5-6 to TRBJ2-7; the D gene is possibly TRBD2 (5 bases). CDR1 is SGHDT, CDR2 YYEEEE, per germline. This CDR3 has 8 residues. CDR3 residues: CASNRRRV. The CDR3 DNA follows: TGTGCCAGCAATAGGAGGCGGGTC.

CDR3 region: CASQKAGGYNEQFF. CDR3 DNA: TGTGCCAGTCAAAAGGCAGGGGGGTACAATGAGCAGTTCTTC. J is TRBJ2-1 and V is TRBV6-5; D may be TRBD1 (7 bases). V lost 9 bases and J 4 bases, leaving 16 bases between the germline ends. The CDR3 totals 14 residues. The germline CDR1 and CDR2 sequences are MNHEY and SVGAGI.

This clone appeared a single time. The gene calls are TRBV4-1 and TRBJ2-2, with D maybe TRBD2 (6 bases). This CDR3 spans 13 amino acids. Germline V CDR1 and CDR2: MGHRA, YSYEKL. Trimming pared 4 bases from V and 8 bases from J, leaving 11 bases between. CDR3 in DNA: TGCGCCAGCAGCCGACCGGGGGTGGGGGAGCTGTTTTTT. This sequence encodes CASSRPGVGELFF.

This clone is medium-sized in the sample. The chain uses TRBV7-9 and TRBJ2-7; 7 bases map to TRBD1. Losses at the gene ends were 5 bases for V and 4 bases for J; bases not matched to a gene: 8. The germline V gene has CDR1 SEHNR and CDR2 FQNEAQ (reference sequence). This CDR3 comprises 14 residues. The CDR3 reads CASSPVGQLYEQYF. The CDR3 nucleotides are TGTGCCAGCAGCCCAGTGGGACAGCTATACGAGCAGTACTTC.

The CDR3 DNA is TGCAGCGTTGGGACACGGATTTCAAGAAACACCATATATTTT. Translated, it gives CSVGTRISRNTIYF. The V call is TRBV29-1, the J call TRBJ1-3, with a weak D call TRBD1 (5 bases). V dropped 4 bases and J dropped 5 bases, with 15 bases sitting between them. The CDR3 extends over 14 amino acids. Germline CDR1 and CDR2: SQVTM and ANQGSEA. Filled out from reference TRBV29-1 and TRBJ1-3, the complete variable domain reads SAVISQKPSRDICQRGTSLTIQCQVDSQVTMMFWYRQQPGQSLTLIATANQGSEATYESGFVIDKFPISRPNLTFSTLTVSNMSPEDSSIYLCSVGTRISRNTIYFGEGSWLTVV.

The chain is built from TRBV7-9 and TRBJ2-1; D is unclear. The ends were cut back, 2 bases at V and 8 bases at J, with 13 bases in the middle. CDR1 and CDR2 from the germline V gene are SEHNR and FQNEAQ (reference sequence). This CDR3 spans 14 amino acids. The DNA for the CDR3 is TGTGCCAGCAGCTTAATAGGATCCGCCGATGAGCAGTTCTTC. Amino acid sequence: CASSLIGSADEQFF.

The chain uses TRBV28 and TRBJ2-7; TRBD1 matches 8 bases. Germline values: CDR1 MDHEN, CDR2 SYDVKM. CDR3 length: 13 residues. The V and J ends lost 8 bases and 5 bases, in that order; junction bases with no gene match: 8. CDR3: CASSDRVFDEQYF. As DNA, the CDR3 is TGTGCCAGCTCGGACAGGGTTTTCGACGAGCAGTACTTC.

The V and J genes are TRBV5-6 and TRBJ1-1; D not certain. This CDR3 is 12 amino acids long. Germline CDR1 and CDR2: SGHDT and YYEEEE. V was clipped by 1 base and J by 2 bases, with 3 bases between them. The CDR3 reads CASSLINTEAFF. The CDR3 DNA reads TGTGCCAGCAGCTTGATTAACACTGAAGCTTTCTTT.

This clone was picked up a small number of times. The chain employs TRBV27 and TRBJ2-5; TRBD2 might be the D (6 bases). From germline, CDR1 is MNHEY and CDR2 SMNVEV (reference sequence). V lost 3 bases, J lost 7 bases, and 18 bases lay in between. This CDR3 spans 15 amino acids. CDR3 region: CASSLALGGMGTQYF. The CDR3 DNA sequence: TGTGCCAGCAGTTTGGCCCTTGGGGGGATGGGGACCCAGTACTTC.

The V gene is TRBV4-2, the J gene TRBJ2-7, with D unresolved. Looked up from germline, CDR1 is LGHNA and CDR2 is YNFKEQ. V shed 0 bases and J shed 1 base, with 10 bases lying between them. This CDR3 has 15 amino acids. The DNA of the CDR3 is TGTGCCAGCAGCCAAGACTCTACCTCATCCTACGAGCAGTACTTC. Its protein is CASSQDSTSSYEQYF.

V usage is TRBV19 and J usage is TRBJ1-4; no clear D. Germline CDR1 is LNHDA and CDR2 is SQIVND (reference sequence). V lost 8 bases to trimming and J lost 1 base, with 14 bases between them. The CDR3 has 15 amino acids. In DNA form, the CDR3 reads TGTGCCAGTGGGAGGACTGATCGAACTAATGAAAAACTGTTTTTT. It is translated as CASGRTDRTNEKLFF.

V and J are TRBV7-9 and TRBJ1-2, with 7 positions matching TRBD1. This CDR3 has 14 residues. The germline CDR1 and CDR2 sequences are SEHNR and FQNEAQ (reference sequence). Germline trimming cut 4 bases from V and 6 bases from J; bases unmatched to any gene: 8. The CDR3 is CASSWTGGPDGYTF. The CDR3 coding sequence is TGTGCCAGCAGCTGGACAGGAGGTCCGGATGGCTACACCTTC.

The V call is TRBV7-2, the J call TRBJ1-2; 7 positions match TRBD1. V shed 6 bases and J 8 bases; nucleotides not matched to a gene: 12. This CDR3 region has 14 residues. Germline V lookup: CDR1 SGHTA, CDR2 FQGNSA. CDR3 region: CASSQQGRGRGYTF. As DNA, the CDR3 is TGTGCCAGCAGTCAACAGGGGAGGGGACGCGGCTACACCTTC.

The genes are TRBV4-2 and TRBJ2-2; 7 positions agree with TRBD1. CDR3 length equals 16 residues. Germline-derived CDR1 and CDR2 are LGHNA and YNFKEQ. V trimming: 0 bases; J trimming: 4 bases; junction bases outside the gene matches: 5. CDR3: CASSQDWAGGTGELFF. The DNA of the CDR3 is TGTGCCAGCAGCCAAGATTGGGCAGGGGGCACCGGGGAGCTGTTTTTT.

The rearrangement joins TRBV14 to TRBJ1-1, with D uncertain. With 1 base removed from V and 3 bases from J, the gap between germline ends came to 15 bases. CDR1 SGHDN and CDR2 FVKESK come from the germline V gene. CDR3 size: 16 residues. The CDR3 DNA is TGTGCCAGCAGCCAAGTAGCAACAGAGCTCCACACTGAAGCTTTCTTT. The encoded protein is CASSQVATELHTEAFF. Full variable domain (missing parts from reference TRBV14 and TRBJ1-1): EAGVTQFPSHSVIEKGQTVTLRCDPISGHDNLYWYRRVMGKEIKFLLHFVKESKQDESGMPNNRFLAERTGGTYSTLKVQPAELEDSGVYFCASSQVATELHTEAFFGQGTRLTVV.

This rearrangement joins TRBV30 to TRBJ1-1; D may be TRBD1 (6 bases). V was clipped by 3 bases and J by 2 bases, with 10 bases between them. CDR3 size: 13 residues. CDR1 and CDR2 (germline): GTSNPN, SVGIG (reference sequence). The DNA for the CDR3 is TGTGCCTGGAGCCGGGGGGCAAACACTGAAGCTTTCTTT. The encoded protein is CAWSRGANTEAFF.

In this sample, this clone is large. This chain links TRBV9 with TRBJ2-7; D unclear. V lost 0 bases, J lost 3 bases, and 13 bases lay in between. CDR3 length: 15 amino acids. Germline V gene sequence: CDR1 SGDLS, CDR2 YYNGEE. Here the CDR3 DNA reads TGTGCCAGCAGCGTAGCGGACGGACCCTTCTACGAGCAGTACTTC. It encodes CASSVADGPFYEQYF.

This clone has more than one count but fewer than ten. J is TRBJ1-2 and V is TRBV9, with 7 nucleotides matching TRBD1. Germline V lookup: CDR1 SGDLS, CDR2 YYNGEE. The length of the CDR3 is 13 residues. V dropped 4 bases and J dropped 8; count of bases not matched to a gene: 8. The CDR3 loop is CASSLEGARGYTF. The DNA for the CDR3 is TGTGCCAGCAGCCTAGAGGGGGCTCGGGGCTACACCTTC.

The V gene is TRBV5-6, the J gene TRBJ1-2; 7 nucleotides match TRBD1. Germline CDR1 reads SGHDT; CDR2 reads YYEEEE. Unmatched junction bases numbered 11, after V lost 6 bases and J lost 3 bases. This CDR3 has 15 amino acids. The CDR3: CASNPDRNIYYGYTF. CDR3 DNA sequence: TGTGCCAGCAACCCGGACAGGAACATCTACTATGGCTACACCTTC.

With respect to this clone: A much larger clone sits a single nucleotide away, making a read error possible. Other DNA sequences in the same sample also yield this CDR3. This sequence joins TRBV5-1 and TRBJ2-1; 7 bases are a match to TRBD1. CDR1 is SGHRS, CDR2 YFSETQ, per germline. After removal of 0 bases from V and 5 bases from J, the junction contained 8 bases not matched to a gene. There are 16 residues in the CDR3. In DNA, the CDR3 is TGCGCCAGCAGCTTGGTTAAACAGGGGCACCACAATGAGCAGTTCTTC. Protein: CASSLVKQGHHNEQFF.

The rearrangement joins TRBV6-1 to TRBJ1-2; D is uncertain. The germline V gene has CDR1 MNHNS and CDR2 SASEGT. The CDR3 is made up of 14 amino acids. The ends were cut back, 1 base at V and 8 bases at J, with 14 bases in the middle. The CDR3: CASSEDGGFGGYTF. The CDR3 nucleotides are TGTGCCAGCAGTGAAGACGGAGGGTTTGGGGGCTACACCTTC.

The chain carries TRBV2 and TRBJ2-2; D assignment may be TRBD1 or TRBD2 (6 bases each). V was pared by 4 bases and J by 8 bases, with 20 bases between. CDR1 and CDR2 from the germline V gene are SNHLY and FYNNEI. The CDR3 totals 16 residues. CDR3 region: CASSVERGRSGGELFF. CDR3 coding DNA: TGTGCCAGCAGTGTCGAACGGGGGCGATCGGGAGGGGAGCTGTTTTTT.